These 23 T cell receptor beta chains came from one sample sequenced in a study of blood T cell repertoires in COVID-19 (dated by TCRdb to 2020 to 2022). Libraries were made using the immunoSEQ multiplex PCR assay. TCRdb retrieved this table from immuneACCESS and kept in-frame rearrangements only. Not all clones are present; in checked studies, unresolved V genes account for under half, and no reason is known for the remainder. The sample contains 60,000 to 75,000 clones, 88% of them found a single time. 1.1% to 1.5% of the sample rests with the top ten. The sample consisted of peripheral blood. The receptors come from a human donor in a cohort sampled during active COVID-19.

V usage is TRBV7-9 and J usage is TRBJ2-1; D uncertain. The V end was cut by 8 bases, the J end by 8 bases, with 13 bases between. The germline gives CDR1 SEHNR, CDR2 FQNEAQ (reference sequence). The CDR3 sequence is 12 residues long. DNA of the CDR3: TGTGCCAGCTCCCTTTTGTTCTATGAGCAGTTCTTC. It specifies CASSLLFYEQFF.

The gene calls are TRBV11-2 and TRBJ2-1; 7 bases are a match to TRBD2. Trimming cost V 4 bases and J 3 bases; bases outside gene matches: 3. The CDR3 consists of 14 residues. Germline V lookup: CDR1 SGHAT, CDR2 FQNNGV. CDR3 protein: CASSYREVYNEQFF. CDR3 in DNA: TGTGCCAGCAGCTATCGGGAGGTCTACAATGAGCAGTTCTTC.

J is TRBJ1-4 and V is TRBV3-1 (or the pseudogene TRBV3-2), with a possible D match to TRBD1 (5 bases). The CDR3 loop spans 13 amino acids. Germline values: CDR1 LGHDT, CDR2 YNNKEL (reference sequence). Trimming stripped 10 bases from V and 7 bases from J, with 16 bases between. The CDR3 region has the DNA TGTGCCACCGGCGACAGAGGCTTTGAAAAACTGTTTTTT. Residues: CATGDRGFEKLFF.

The rearrangement uses TRBV5-5 and TRBJ2-7, with 10 bases matching TRBD2. The CDR3 is 15 amino acids. Germline trimming cut 5 bases from V and 1 base from J; bases unmatched to any gene: 6. Germline-derived CDR1 and CDR2 are SGHKS and YYEKEE (reference sequence). The CDR3 is CASSPGLAVSYEQYF. The CDR3 nucleotides are TGTGCCAGCAGTCCCGGACTAGCGGTGTCCTACGAGCAGTACTTC. Full variable domain (missing parts from reference TRBV5-5 and TRBJ2-7): DAGVTQSPTHLIKTRGQQVTLRCSPISGHKSVSWYQQVLGQGPQFIFQYYEKEERGRGNFPDRFSARQFPNYSSELNVNALLLGDSALYLCASSPGLAVSYEQYFGPGTRLTVT.

The chain couples TRBV3-1 (or the pseudogene TRBV3-2) to TRBJ2-6; D not resolved. The CDR3 extends over 14 amino acids. The V gene's germline CDR1 is LGHDT and CDR2 YNNKEL (reference sequence). Trimming removed 4 bases at V and 0 bases at J, with 4 bases between. The CDR3 DNA follows: TGTGCCAGCAGCCCTAACTCTGGGGCCAACGTCCTGACTTTC. Translating gives CASSPNSGANVLTF.

In this sample, this clone turned up once. V and J are TRBV14 and TRBJ1-1; D perhaps matches TRBD1 (6 bases). Germline CDR1 is SGHDN and CDR2 is FVKESK. The CDR3 spans 18 residues. V was pared by 2 bases and J by 4 bases, with 23 bases between. The CDR3 region is CASSQRTSRQAGSTEAFF. The CDR3 region has the DNA TGTGCCAGCAGCCAAAGAACGAGCCGACAGGCCGGGTCCACTGAAGCTTTCTTT.

The chain uses TRBV24-1 and TRBJ1-4, with TRBD1 matching over 8 bases. V lost 9 bases to trimming and J lost 5 bases; unmatched junction nucleotides: 4. CDR1 and CDR2 from the germline V gene are KGHDR and SFDVKD. This CDR3 region has 13 residues. As DNA, the CDR3 is TGTGCCACCCAGGGGGCGGAGAATGAAAAACTGTTTTTT. Amino acids: CATQGAENEKLFF.

The chain employs TRBV30 and TRBJ1-2, with 7 bases matching TRBD1. Germline V gene data show CDR1 as GTSNPN and CDR2 as SVGIG (reference sequence). The CDR3 loop spans 13 amino acids. V lost 3 bases and J lost 8; bases outside the gene matches: 9. The CDR3 sequence: CAWREGAPGGYTF. In nucleotides, the CDR3 is TGTGCCTGGAGGGAGGGGGCGCCGGGGGGCTACACCTTC.

The rearrangement uses TRBV28 and TRBJ2-3; 7 bases are shared with TRBD2. Germline lookup yields CDR1 MDHEN and CDR2 SYDVKM. The ends lost 2 bases at V and 6 bases at J; junction bases unmatched: 8. This CDR3 has 15 residues. CDR3 amino acids: CASSLLLAAQDTQYF. CDR3 DNA sequence: TGTGCCAGCAGTTTACTCCTAGCGGCCCAGGATACGCAGTATTTT. The full variable domain, completed using reference TRBV28 and TRBJ2-3, is DVKVTQSSRYLVKRTGEKVFLECVQDMDHENMFWYRQDPGLGLRLIYFSYDVKMKEKGDIPEGYSVSREKKERFSLILESASTNQTSMYLCASSLLLAAQDTQYFGPGTRLTVL.

The V and J genes are TRBV24-1 and TRBJ2-3; unclear D gene. V shed 5 bases and J shed 2 bases, with 4 bases lying between them. CDR3 size: 12 residues. The V gene's germline CDR1 is KGHDR and CDR2 SFDVKD. CDR3 residues: CATSALTDTQYF. In DNA form, the CDR3 reads TGTGCCACCAGTGCCCTCACAGATACGCAGTATTTT.

The chain uses TRBV5-1 and TRBJ2-7, with TRBD2 matching 13 bases. Germline V CDR1 and CDR2: SGHRS, YFSETQ. This CDR3 contains 19 residues. The ends lost 3 bases at V and 3 bases at J; junction bases unmatched: 15. CDR3 region: CASSSNTLAGGPLIYEQYV. CDR3 bases: TGCGCCAGCAGCTCAAACACACTAGCGGGAGGGCCTCTAATCTACGAGCAGTACGTC.

This clone has a single count. The chain uses TRBV6-4 and TRBJ2-7; TRBD2 matches at 13 bases. The CDR3 spans 19 residues. In germline, CDR1 is MRHNA, CDR2 SNTAGT. Trimming at V came to 6 bases and at J to 2 bases, leaving 16 bases not matched to a gene. CDR3: CASSRTRTSGREGAYEQYV. DNA for the CDR3: TGTGCCAGCAGCCGAACTCGGACTAGCGGGAGAGAGGGGGCCTACGAGCAGTACGTC.

This chain uses TRBV3-1 (or the pseudogene TRBV3-2) with TRBJ1-1; 10 bases align to TRBD1. Germline lookup yields CDR1 LGHDT and CDR2 YNNKEL (reference sequence). The CDR3 runs 14 residues. J was trimmed by 3 bases and V by 3 bases; bases with no gene match: 1. CDR3 nucleotides: TGTGCCAGCAGCCAGGGGACAGGGGACACTGAAGCTTTCTTT. Translated, it gives CASSQGTGDTEAFF.

The rearrangement joins TRBV13 to TRBJ2-1; 9 nucleotides match TRBD1. This CDR3 comprises 15 residues. Trimming took 5 bases from V and 5 from J; bases not matched to a gene: 7. Per the germline V gene, CDR1 is PRHDT and CDR2 is FYEKMQ (reference sequence). CDR3 residues: CASSQTGGLHNEQFF. CDR3 DNA sequence: TGTGCCAGCAGCCAAACAGGGGGCCTCCACAATGAGCAGTTCTTC.

This chain uses TRBV18 with TRBJ2-4; 8 bases are shared with TRBD1. This CDR3 is built from 14 residues. J was trimmed by 7 bases and V by 3 bases; bases with no gene match: 5. Germline V gives CDR1 KGHSH, CDR2 LQKENI. The CDR3 loop is CASSPDRVNNIQYF. Here the CDR3 DNA reads TGTGCCAGCTCACCGGACAGGGTAAATAACATTCAGTACTTC.

CDR3 sequence reads: CASSQAGDTEAFF. CDR3 DNA: TGCGCCAGCAGCCAAGCAGGGGACACTGAAGCTTTCTTT. The chain employs TRBV4-1 and TRBJ1-1; D may be TRBD1 (6 bases). Germline V gene lookup returns CDR1 MGHRA and CDR2 YSYEKL. This CDR3 has 13 residues. V shed 1 base and J shed 3 bases, with 6 bases lying between them.

The rearrangement links TRBV6-6 to TRBJ1-1; 11 nucleotides align to TRBD1. The CDR3 length is 15 residues. Trimming removed 0 bases from V and 5 bases from J; junction bases left unmatched: 2. Germline CDR1 reads MNHNY; CDR2 reads SVGAGI (reference sequence). The CDR3 sequence is CASSYSGTGGTEAFF. The DNA for the CDR3 is TGTGCCAGCAGTTACTCCGGGACAGGGGGGACTGAAGCTTTCTTT.

This clone was seen more than once but under ten times. The V and J genes are TRBV28 and TRBJ1-5, with D possibly being TRBD1 (5 bases). Germline lookup yields CDR1 MDHEN and CDR2 SYDVKM. Trimming removed 4 bases from V and 1 base from J, with 17 bases in between. The CDR3 contains 17 residues. The CDR3 loop reads CASSSPPRVRSNQPQHF. The CDR3 nucleotides are TGTGCCAGCAGTTCCCCCCCCAGGGTGAGGAGCAATCAGCCCCAGCATTTT.

Only one count was recorded for this clone. Sequence at one end of the junction differs from germline and may be a read error. The J gene is TRBJ2-2, the V gene TRBV7-9, with a weak D call TRBD2 (6 bases). The CDR3 totals 16 residues. Germline loops: CDR1 SEHNR, CDR2 FQNEAQ (reference sequence). CDR3 sequence: CASGLAAPTNTGELLF. DNA for the CDR3: TGTGCCAGCGGCTTAGCGGCACCAACGAACACCGGGGAGCTGCTTTTT.

This clone was observed a single time. Other DNA variants within this sample encode the same CDR3. The chain employs TRBV29-1 and TRBJ1-1; D call uncertain. The CDR3 is 13 residues long. The V gene's germline CDR1 is SQVTM and CDR2 ANQGSEA. V was shortened by 6 bases and J by 0 bases, with 11 bases between the two germline ends. This chain's CDR3 is CSVSPGVNTEAFF. The CDR3 DNA is TGCAGCGTATCCCCAGGCGTGAACACTGAAGCTTTCTTT.

This chain joins TRBV27 and TRBJ2-5; TRBD2 matches at 14 bases. The germline V gene encodes CDR1 MNHEY and CDR2 SMNVEV (reference sequence). The CDR3 is made up of 14 amino acids. Trimming at V came to 8 bases and at J to 5 bases, leaving 4 bases not matched to a gene. This CDR3 is CASGTSGSVETQYF. CDR3 coding DNA: TGTGCCAGCGGGACTAGCGGGAGTGTGGAGACCCAGTACTTC.

CDR3 bases: TGTGCCACCAGTGACGTAACAGGGGCCTCCTACAATGAGCAGTTCTTC. Its protein is CATSDVTGASYNEQFF. The chain is built from TRBV24-1 and TRBJ2-1; 7 positions match TRBD1. V was clipped by 4 bases and J by 0 bases; unmatched bases: 5. Germline assignment: CDR1 KGHDR and CDR2 SFDVKD. This CDR3 has 16 residues.

This clone was counted a few times. The rearrangement uses TRBV11-2 and TRBJ2-7, with unresolved D. The CDR3 is 13 residues long. The V gene's germline CDR1 is SGHAT and CDR2 FQNNGV. CDR3 bases: TGTGCCAGCAGCCAACACGCGGCAGATCACTCCAACGTC. Protein sequence: CASSQHAADHSNV.